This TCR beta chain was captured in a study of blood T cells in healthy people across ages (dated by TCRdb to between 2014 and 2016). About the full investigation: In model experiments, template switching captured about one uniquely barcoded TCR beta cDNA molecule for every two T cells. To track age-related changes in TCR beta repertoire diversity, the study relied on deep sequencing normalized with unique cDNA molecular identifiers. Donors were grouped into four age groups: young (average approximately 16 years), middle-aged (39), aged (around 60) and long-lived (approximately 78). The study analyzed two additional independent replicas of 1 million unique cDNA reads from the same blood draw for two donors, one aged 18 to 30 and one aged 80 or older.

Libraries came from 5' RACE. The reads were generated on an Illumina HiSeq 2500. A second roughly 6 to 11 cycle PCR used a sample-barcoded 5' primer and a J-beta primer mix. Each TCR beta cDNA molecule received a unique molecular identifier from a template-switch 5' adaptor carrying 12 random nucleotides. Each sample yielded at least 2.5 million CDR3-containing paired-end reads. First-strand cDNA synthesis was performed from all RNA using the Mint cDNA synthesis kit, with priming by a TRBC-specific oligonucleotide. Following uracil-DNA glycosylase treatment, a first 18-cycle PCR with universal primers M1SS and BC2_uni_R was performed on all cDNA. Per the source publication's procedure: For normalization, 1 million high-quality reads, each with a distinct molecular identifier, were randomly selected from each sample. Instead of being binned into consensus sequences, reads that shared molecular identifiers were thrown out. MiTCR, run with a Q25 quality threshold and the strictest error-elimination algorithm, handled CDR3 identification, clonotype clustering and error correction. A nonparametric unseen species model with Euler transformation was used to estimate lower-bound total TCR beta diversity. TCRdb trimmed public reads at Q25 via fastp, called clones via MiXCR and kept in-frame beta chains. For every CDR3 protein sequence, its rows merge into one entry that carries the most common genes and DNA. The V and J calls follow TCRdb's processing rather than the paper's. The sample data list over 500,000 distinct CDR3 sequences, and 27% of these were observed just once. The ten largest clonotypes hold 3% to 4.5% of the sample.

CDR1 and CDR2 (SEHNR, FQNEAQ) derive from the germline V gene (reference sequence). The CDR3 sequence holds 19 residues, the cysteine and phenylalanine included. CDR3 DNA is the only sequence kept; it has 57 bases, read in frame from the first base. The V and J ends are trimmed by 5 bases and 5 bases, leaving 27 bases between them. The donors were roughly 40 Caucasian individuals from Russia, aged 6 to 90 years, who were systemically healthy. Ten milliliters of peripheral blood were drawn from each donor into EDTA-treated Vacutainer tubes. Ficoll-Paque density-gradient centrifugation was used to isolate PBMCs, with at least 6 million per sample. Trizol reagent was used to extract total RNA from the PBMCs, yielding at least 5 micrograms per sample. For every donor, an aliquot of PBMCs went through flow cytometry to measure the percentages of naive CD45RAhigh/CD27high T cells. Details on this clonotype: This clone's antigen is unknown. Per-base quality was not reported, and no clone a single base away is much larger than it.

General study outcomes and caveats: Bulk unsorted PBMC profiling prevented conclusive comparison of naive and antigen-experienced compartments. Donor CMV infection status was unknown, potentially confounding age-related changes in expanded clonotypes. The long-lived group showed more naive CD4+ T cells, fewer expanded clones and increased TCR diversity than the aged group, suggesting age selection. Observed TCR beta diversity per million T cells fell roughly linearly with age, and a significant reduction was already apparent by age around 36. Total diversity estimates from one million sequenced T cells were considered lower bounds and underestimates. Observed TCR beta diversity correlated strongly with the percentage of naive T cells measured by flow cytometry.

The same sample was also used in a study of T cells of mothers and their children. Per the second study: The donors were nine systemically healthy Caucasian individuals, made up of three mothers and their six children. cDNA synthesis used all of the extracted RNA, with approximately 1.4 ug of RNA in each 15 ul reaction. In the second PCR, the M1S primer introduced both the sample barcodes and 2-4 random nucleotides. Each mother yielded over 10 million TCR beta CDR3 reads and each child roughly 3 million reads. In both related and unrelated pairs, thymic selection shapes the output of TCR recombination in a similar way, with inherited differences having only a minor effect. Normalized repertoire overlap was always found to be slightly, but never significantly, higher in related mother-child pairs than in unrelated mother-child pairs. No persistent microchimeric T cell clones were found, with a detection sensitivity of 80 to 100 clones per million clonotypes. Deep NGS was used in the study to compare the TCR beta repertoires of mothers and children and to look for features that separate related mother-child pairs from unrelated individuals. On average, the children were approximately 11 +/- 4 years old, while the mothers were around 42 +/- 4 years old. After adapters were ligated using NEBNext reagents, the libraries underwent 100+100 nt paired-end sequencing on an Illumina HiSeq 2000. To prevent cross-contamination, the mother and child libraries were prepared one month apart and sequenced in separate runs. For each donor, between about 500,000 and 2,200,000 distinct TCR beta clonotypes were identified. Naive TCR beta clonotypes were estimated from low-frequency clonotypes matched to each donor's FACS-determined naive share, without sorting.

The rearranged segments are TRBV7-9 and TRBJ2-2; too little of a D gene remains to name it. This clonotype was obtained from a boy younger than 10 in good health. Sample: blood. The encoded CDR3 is CASSPRPLRAPDLTGELFF. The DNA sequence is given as TGTGCCAGCAGCCCCCGTCCTCTCCGGGCCCCGGACCTTACCGGGGAGCTGTTTTTT.